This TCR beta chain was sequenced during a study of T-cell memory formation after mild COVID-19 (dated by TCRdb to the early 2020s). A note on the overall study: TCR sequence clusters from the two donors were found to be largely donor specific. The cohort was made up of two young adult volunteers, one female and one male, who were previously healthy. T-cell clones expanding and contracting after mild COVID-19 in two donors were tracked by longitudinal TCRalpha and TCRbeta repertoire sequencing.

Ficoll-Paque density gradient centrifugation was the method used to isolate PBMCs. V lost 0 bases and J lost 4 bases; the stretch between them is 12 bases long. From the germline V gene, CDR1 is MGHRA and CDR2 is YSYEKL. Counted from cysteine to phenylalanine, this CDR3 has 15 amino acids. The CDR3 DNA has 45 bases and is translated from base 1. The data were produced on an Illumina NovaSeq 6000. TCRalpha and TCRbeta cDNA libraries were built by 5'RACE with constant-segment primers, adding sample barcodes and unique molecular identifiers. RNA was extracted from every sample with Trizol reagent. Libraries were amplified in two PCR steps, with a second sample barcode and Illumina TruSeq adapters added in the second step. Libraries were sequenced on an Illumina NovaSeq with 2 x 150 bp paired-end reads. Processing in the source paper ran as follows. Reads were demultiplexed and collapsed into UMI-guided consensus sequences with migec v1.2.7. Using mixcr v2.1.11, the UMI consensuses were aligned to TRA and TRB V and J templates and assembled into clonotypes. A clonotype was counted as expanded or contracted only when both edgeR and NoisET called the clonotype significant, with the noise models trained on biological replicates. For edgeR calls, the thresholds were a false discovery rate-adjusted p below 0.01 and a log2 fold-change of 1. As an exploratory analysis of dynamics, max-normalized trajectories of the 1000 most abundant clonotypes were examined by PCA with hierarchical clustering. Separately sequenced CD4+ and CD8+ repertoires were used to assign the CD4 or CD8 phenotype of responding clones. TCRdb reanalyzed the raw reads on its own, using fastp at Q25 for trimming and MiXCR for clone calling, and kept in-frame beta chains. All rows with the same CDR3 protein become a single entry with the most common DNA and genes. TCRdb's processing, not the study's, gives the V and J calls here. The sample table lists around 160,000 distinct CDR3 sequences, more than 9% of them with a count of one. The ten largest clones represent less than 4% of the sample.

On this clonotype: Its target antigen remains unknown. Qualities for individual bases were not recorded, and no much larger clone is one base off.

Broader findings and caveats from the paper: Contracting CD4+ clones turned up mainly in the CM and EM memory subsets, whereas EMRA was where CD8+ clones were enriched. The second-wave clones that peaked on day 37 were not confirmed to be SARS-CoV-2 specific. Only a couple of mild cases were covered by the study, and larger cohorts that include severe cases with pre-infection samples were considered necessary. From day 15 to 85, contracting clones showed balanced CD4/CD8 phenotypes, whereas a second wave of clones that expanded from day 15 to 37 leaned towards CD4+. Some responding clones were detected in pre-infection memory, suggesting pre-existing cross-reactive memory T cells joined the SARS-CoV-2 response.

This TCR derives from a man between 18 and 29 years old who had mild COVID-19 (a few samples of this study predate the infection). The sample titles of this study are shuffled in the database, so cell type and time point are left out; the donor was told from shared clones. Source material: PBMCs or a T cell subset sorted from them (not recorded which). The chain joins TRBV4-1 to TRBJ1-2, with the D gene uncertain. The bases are TGCGCCAGCAGCCAAGAATTCGTGGCTGGCTATGGCTACACCTTC. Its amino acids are CASSQEFVAGYGYTF.